These 5 T cell receptor beta chains share one sample of origin, sequenced in a study of cytomegalovirus exposure and HLA in healthy donors. The PCR contained 60 Vbeta and 13 Jbeta primers. Repertoires were generated with immunoSEQ multiplex PCR, while TCRdb's copy carries only in-frame clones and drops some. This sample's table reports under 70,000 clones. What was sequenced was PBMCs. These TCRs come from a woman under 30 in good health and CMV-seronegative.

This chain uses TRBV5-1 with TRBJ1-5; possible D gene TRBD1, 5 bases. Trimming removed 4 bases from V and 8 bases from J, with 16 bases in between. Germline lookup yields CDR1 SGHRS and CDR2 YFSETQ. CDR3 size: 14 residues. This CDR3 reads CASSLQPAGEPQHF. As DNA, the CDR3 is TGCGCCAGCAGCCTACAGCCGGCGGGGGAGCCCCAGCATTTT.

The rearrangement uses TRBV5-1 and TRBJ2-3, with 8 bases lining up with TRBD2. The V and J ends lost 3 bases and 6 bases, in that order; junction bases with no gene match: 12. This CDR3 has 16 amino acids. The germline CDR1 and CDR2 sequences are SGHRS and YFSETQ. The CDR3 DNA sequence: TGCGCCAGCAGCTACGGGACTAGGGGCGAGGGGGATACGCAGTATTTT. Encoded protein: CASSYGTRGEGDTQYF.

The chain recombines TRBV10-1 with TRBJ2-3, with D possibly matching TRBD2 (5 bases). From germline, CDR1 is WNHNN and CDR2 SYGVQD (reference sequence). V dropped 5 bases and J dropped 10 bases, with 16 bases sitting between them. This CDR3 comprises 13 residues. The CDR3 nucleotides read TGCGCCAGCAGTTTACTAGAGGCATCGCCGCAGTATTTT. Its translation: CASSLLEASPQYF.

The chain links TRBV4-2 to TRBJ2-1, with TRBD2 matching 7 bases. The CDR3 totals 15 residues. Germline loops: CDR1 LGHNA, CDR2 YNFKEQ. Losses at the gene ends were 0 bases for V and 2 bases for J; bases not matched to a gene: 1. CDR3: CASSQDREAYNEQFF. In DNA form, the CDR3 reads TGTGCCAGCAGCCAAGATCGGGAGGCCTACAATGAGCAGTTCTTC.

V gene TRBV6-5 combines with J gene TRBJ2-7; tentatively, D is TRBD2 (5 bases). Germline CDR1 MNHEY, CDR2 SVGAGI. This CDR3 has 13 residues. Trimming took 2 bases from V and 2 from J, leaving 7 bases between them. The CDR3 DNA reads TGTGCCAGCAGTTACGCGAGGGCCTACGAGCAGTACTTC. The encoded protein is CASSYARAYEQYF.